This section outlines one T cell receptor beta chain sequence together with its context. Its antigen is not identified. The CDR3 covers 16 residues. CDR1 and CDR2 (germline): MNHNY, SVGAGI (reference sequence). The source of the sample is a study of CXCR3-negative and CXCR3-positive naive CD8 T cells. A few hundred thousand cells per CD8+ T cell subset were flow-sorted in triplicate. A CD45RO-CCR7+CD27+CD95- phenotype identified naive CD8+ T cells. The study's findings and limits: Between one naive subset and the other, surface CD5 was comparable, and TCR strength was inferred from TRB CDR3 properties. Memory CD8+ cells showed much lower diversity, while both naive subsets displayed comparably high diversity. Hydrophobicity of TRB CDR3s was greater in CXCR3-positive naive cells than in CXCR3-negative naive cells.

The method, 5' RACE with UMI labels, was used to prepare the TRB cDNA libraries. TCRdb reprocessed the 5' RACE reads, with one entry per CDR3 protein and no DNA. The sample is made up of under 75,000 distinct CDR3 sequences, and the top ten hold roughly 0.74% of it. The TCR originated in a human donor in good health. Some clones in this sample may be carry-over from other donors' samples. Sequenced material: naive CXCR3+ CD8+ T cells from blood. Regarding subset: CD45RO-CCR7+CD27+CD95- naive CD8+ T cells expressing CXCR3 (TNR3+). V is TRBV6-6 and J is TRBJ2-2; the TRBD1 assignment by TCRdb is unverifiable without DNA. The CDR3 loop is CASSSTGSANTGELFF.